Listed below are T cell receptor beta chains from one sample, sequenced in a study of blood T cells in healthy people across ages. TCRdb re-derived calls from the 5' RACE reads in MiXCR, one entry per CDR3 protein. The repertoire holds about 630,000 distinct CDR3 sequences, with 21% as singletons. Sequencing input: blood. The receptors originated from a man aged 65 to 85 in good health. Both conserved end residues are part of each CDR3. Clone sizes are given selectively: once, few, many, or a class where the clone is expanded.

J | V | size | CDR3
TRBJ2-7 | TRBV2 | few | CASTQYGSLDREQYF
TRBJ2-2 | TRBV11-1 | - | CASSSQGADTGELFF
- | TRBV9 | - | CASSVGTVVGEQFF
- | TRBV9 | - | CASSLAGGPRTDTQHF
TRBJ2-1 | TRBV5-1 | - | CASSPRGASGGGSYNEQFF
TRBJ1-4 | TRBV5-1 | - | CASSLPQGTNEKLFF
TRBJ1-1 | TRBV6-2/TRBV6-3 | many | CASSYSGQGDTEAFF
TRBJ2-7 | TRBV20-1 | few | CSATRTSGLYEQYF
TRBJ2-3 | TRBV27 | - | CASKSVQLAGGTSTDTQYF
TRBJ2-1 | TRBV9 | - | CASTLYDRVPRAGVPNEQFF
TRBJ2-3 | TRBV6-5 | - | CASSYSGDTSTDTQYF
TRBJ2-1 | TRBV2 | - | CASRGSGLAFNEQFF
- | TRBV20-1 | - | CSATRTVMSYEQYF
TRBJ1-1 | TRBV27 | - | CASSPTRVLHTEAFF
TRBJ2-2 | TRBV12-3/TRBV12-4 | few | CASSFRTNTRELFF
TRBJ1-1 | TRBV29-1 | - | CSAGQGRNTEAFF
TRBJ2-5 | TRBV6-1 | few | CASSGAFQETQYF
TRBJ1-1 | TRBV7-9 | few | CASSQAQGLTEAFF
TRBJ1-5 | TRBV28 | - | CASSVTGEQPQHF
TRBJ2-3 | TRBV6-1 | - | CASSGRTSGARDTQYF
TRBJ2-2 | TRBV4-2 | - | CASSPGLAGGPGELFF
TRBJ2-2 | TRBV30 | few | CGVGRDTGELFF
- | TRBV28 | - | CASSSWGQGPLSYEQYF
TRBJ2-5 | TRBV28 | few | CASTPGDQETQYF
TRBJ2-4 | TRBV6-1 | - | CASSEKQGFPNGQYF
TRBJ2-7 | TRBV29-1 | - | CSVEPRGRDEQYF
- | TRBV3-1 | - | CASSHLLAGGDEQYF
TRBJ2-7 | TRBV20-1 | - | CSARDDSGRTYEQYF
TRBJ2-1 | TRBV20-1 | few | CSALRGLAGMGEQFF
TRBJ2-5 | TRBV20-1 | few | CSARESSETQYF
- | TRBV6-5 | few | CASSYSGTSSPGTQYF
TRBJ2-1 | TRBV11-2 | few | CASSPKGTRHSEQFF
TRBJ2-1 | TRBV25-1 | few | CASTAGQGEFGSYNEQFF
TRBJ2-6 | TRBV27 | few | CASSPMGSGANVLTF
TRBJ2-5 | TRBV20-1 | few | CSAEGQRPASYQYF
TRBJ2-7 | TRBV20-1 | - | CSANPLAGGYEQYF
TRBJ2-1 | TRBV20-1 | - | CSARVYSGRDEQFF
TRBJ2-5 | TRBV28 | many | CASNSKGGIQYF
TRBJ2-1 | TRBV20-1 | - | CSARTGLAQSSYNEQFF
TRBJ1-2 | TRBV7-9 | - | CASSLGRTGGDGYTF
- | TRBV7-2 | - | CASSLDASGSFYEQYF
TRBJ2-3 | TRBV12-3/TRBV12-4 | many | CASSLRGRGDTQYF
TRBJ2-3 | TRBV20-1 | - | CSARRRNTDTQYF
TRBJ2-2 | TRBV3-1 | - | CASSQETVLSTGELFF
TRBJ2-5 | TRBV12-3/TRBV12-4 | - | CASSLDVQGGQETQYF
TRBJ2-1 | TRBV20-1 | - | CSALIGGSHGEQFF
TRBJ2-3 | TRBV7-9 | - | CASSLVLAGNTDTQYF
TRBJ1-1 | TRBV5-1 | - | CASSLWGDRISEAFF